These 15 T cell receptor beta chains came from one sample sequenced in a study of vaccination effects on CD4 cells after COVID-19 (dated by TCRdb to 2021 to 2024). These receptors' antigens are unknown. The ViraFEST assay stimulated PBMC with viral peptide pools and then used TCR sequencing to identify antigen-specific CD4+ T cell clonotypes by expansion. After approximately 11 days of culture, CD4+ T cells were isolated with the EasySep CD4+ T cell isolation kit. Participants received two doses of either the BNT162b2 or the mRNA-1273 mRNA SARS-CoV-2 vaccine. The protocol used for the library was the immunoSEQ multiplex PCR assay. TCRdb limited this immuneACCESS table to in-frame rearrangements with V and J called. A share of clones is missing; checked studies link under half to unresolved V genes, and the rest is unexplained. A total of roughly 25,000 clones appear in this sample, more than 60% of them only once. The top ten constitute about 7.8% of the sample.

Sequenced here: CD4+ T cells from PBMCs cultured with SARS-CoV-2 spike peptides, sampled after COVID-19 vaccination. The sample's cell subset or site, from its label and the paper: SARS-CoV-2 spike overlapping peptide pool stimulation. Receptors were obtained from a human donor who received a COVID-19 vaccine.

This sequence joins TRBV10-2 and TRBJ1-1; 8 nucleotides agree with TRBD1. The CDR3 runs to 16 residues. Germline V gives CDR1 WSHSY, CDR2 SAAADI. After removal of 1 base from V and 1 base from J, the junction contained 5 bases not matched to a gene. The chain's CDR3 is CASSEFLGTGNTEAFF. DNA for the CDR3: TGCGCCAGCAGTGAGTTTCTCGGGACAGGGAACACTGAAGCTTTCTTT.

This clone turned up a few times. The CDR3 sequence is CASSLRDGTYEQYF. The CDR3 DNA follows: TGTGCCAGCAGCCTCCGGGACGGGACCTACGAGCAGTACTTC. The J gene is TRBJ2-7, the V gene TRBV3-1 (or the pseudogene TRBV3-2); the D call may be TRBD1 or TRBD2 (5 bases each). This CDR3 spans 14 amino acids. With 4 bases removed from V and 2 bases from J, the gap between germline ends came to 12 bases. Per the germline V gene, CDR1 is LGHDT and CDR2 is YNNKEL (reference sequence).

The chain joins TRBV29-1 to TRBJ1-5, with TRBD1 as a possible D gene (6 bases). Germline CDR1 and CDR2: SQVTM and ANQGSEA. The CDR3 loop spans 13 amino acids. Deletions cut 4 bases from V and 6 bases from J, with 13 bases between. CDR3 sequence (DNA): TGCAGCGTTGTGCCAGGGGAAGGTCAGCCCCAGCATTTT. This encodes CSVVPGEGQPQHF.

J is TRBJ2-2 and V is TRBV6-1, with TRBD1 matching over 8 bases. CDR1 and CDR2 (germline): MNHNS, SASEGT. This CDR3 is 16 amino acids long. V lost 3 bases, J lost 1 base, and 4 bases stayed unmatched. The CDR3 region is CASSDQGQGNTGELFF. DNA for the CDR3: TGTGCCAGCAGTGACCAAGGACAGGGGAACACCGGGGAGCTGTTTTTT.

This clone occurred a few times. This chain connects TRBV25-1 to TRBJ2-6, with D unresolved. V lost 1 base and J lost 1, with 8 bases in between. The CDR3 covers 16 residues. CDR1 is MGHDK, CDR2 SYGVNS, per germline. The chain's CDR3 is CASSEFWSSGANVLTF. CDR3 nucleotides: TGTGCCAGCAGTGAATTCTGGTCTTCTGGGGCCAACGTCCTGACTTTC.

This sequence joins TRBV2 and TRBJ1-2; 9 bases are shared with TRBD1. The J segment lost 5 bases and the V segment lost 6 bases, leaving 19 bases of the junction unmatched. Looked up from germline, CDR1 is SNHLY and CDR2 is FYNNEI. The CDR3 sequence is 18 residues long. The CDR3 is CASRKIRDRDLRNYGYTF. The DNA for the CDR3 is TGTGCCAGCAGGAAGATAAGGGACAGGGACCTTCGCAATTATGGCTACACCTTC.

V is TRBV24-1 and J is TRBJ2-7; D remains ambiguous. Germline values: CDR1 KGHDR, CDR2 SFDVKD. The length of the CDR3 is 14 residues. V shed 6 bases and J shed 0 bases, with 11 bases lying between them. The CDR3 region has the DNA TGTGCCACCAGTCCCCCCAAGAGCTCCTACGAGCAGTACTTC. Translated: CATSPPKSSYEQYF.

The DNA for the CDR3 is TGTGCCAGCAGCCAAGAAGATACGCAGTATTTT. Translating gives CASSQEDTQYF. The chain has TRBV14 and TRBJ2-3; D not resolved. V was trimmed by 0 bases and J by 5 bases, leaving 0 bases between them. Germline V gives CDR1 SGHDN, CDR2 FVKESK. The CDR3 covers 11 residues.

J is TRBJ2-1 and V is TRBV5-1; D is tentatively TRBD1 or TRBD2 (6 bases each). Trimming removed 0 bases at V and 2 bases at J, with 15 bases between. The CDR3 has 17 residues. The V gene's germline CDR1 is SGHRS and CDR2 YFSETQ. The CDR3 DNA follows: TGCGCCAGCAGCTTGGTGGGGGGCCTAGGACCCTACAATGAGCAGTTCTTC. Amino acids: CASSLVGGLGPYNEQFF. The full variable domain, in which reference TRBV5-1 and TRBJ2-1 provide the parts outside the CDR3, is KAGVTQTPRYLIKTRGQQVTLSCSPISGHRSVSWYQQTPGQGLQFLFEYFSETQRNKGNFPGRFSGRQFSNSRSEMNVSTLELGDSALYLCASSLVGGLGPYNEQFFGPGTRLTVL.

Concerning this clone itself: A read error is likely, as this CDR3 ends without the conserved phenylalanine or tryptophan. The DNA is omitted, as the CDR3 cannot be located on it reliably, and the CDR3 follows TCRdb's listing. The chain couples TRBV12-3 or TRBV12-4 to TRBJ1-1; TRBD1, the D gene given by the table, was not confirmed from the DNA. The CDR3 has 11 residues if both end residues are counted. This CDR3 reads CASSLGQGPIL.

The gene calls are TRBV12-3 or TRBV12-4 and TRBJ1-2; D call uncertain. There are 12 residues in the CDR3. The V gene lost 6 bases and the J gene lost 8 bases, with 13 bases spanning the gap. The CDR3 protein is CASSPKGRGYTF. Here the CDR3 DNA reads TGTGCCAGCAGCCCAAAGGGTAGGGGCTACACCTTC.

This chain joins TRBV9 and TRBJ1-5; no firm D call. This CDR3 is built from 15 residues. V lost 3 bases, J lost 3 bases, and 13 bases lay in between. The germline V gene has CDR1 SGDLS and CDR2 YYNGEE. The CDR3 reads CASSAGVVLNQPQHF. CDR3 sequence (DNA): TGTGCCAGCAGCGCCGGAGTGGTCCTCAATCAGCCCCAGCATTTT.

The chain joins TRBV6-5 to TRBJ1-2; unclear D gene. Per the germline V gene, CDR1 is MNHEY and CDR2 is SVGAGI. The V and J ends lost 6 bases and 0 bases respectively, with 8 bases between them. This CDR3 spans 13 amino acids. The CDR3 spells CASRAASNYGYTF. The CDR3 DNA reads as TGTGCCAGCAGGGCAGCGTCTAACTATGGCTACACCTTC.

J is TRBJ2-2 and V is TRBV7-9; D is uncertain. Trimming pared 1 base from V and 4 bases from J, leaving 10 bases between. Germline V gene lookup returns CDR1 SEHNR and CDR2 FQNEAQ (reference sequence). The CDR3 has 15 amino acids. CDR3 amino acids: CASSLVYVSTGELFF. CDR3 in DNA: TGTGCCAGCAGCTTAGTTTATGTAAGCACCGGGGAGCTGTTTTTT.

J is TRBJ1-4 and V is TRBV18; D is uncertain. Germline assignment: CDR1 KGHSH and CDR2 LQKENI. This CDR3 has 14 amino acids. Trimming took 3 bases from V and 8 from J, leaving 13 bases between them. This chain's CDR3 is CASSPFSWKEKLFF. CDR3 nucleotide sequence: TGTGCCAGCTCACCGTTTTCTTGGAAGGAAAAACTGTTTTTT.